These 26 T cell receptor beta chains share one sample of origin, sequenced in a study of T cell responses to AZD1222 COVID-19 vaccine. The method was immunoSEQ multiplex PCR; TCRdb's version includes in-frame clones alone and lacks a portion of them. The sample contains about 75,000 clones, around 88% of which appear only once. The source material was peripheral blood, sampled 28 days after the second dose of the MenACWY control vaccine. The receptors stem from an adult who received the MenACWY meningococcal vaccine as a control.

The CDR3 is CASSNRQGNNEKLFF. CDR3 bases: TGTGCCAGTAGTAACCGACAGGGGAATAATGAAAAACTGTTTTTT. V gene TRBV19 combines with J gene TRBJ1-4; 8 nucleotides align to TRBD1. From germline, CDR1 is LNHDA and CDR2 SQIVND (reference sequence). Trimming cost V 4 bases and J 4 bases; bases outside gene matches: 5. The CDR3 has 15 residues.

The chain couples TRBV4-3 to TRBJ2-1, with 12 bases lining up with TRBD2. Germline-derived CDR1 and CDR2 are LGHNA and YSLEER. After removal of 2 bases from V and 9 bases from J, the junction contained 5 bases not matched to a gene. The CDR3 extends over 15 amino acids. The CDR3 sequence: CASSQRTSGVSEQFF. CDR3 nucleotides: TGCGCCAGCAGCCAAAGGACTAGCGGGGTCAGTGAGCAGTTCTTC.

CDR3 DNA sequence: TGTGCCAGCAGCAACCGACGGGGGGATCAGCCCCAGCATTTT. Amino acids: CASSNRRGDQPQHF. The chain recombines TRBV6-5 with TRBJ1-5; a possible D gene is TRBD1 (5 bases). Trimming took 6 bases from V and 5 from J, leaving 14 bases between them. Per germline, CDR1 MNHEY and CDR2 SVGAGI. The length of the CDR3 is 14 residues.

The rearrangement links TRBV2 to TRBJ2-2; D is undetermined. CDR1 and CDR2 from the germline V gene are SNHLY and FYNNEI. Trimming took off 7 bases at V and 8 bases at J, with 17 bases between the two ends. The CDR3 is 14 amino acids. The CDR3 loop reads CASKVGVASGELFF. In nucleotides, the CDR3 is TGTGCCAGCAAGGTTGGGGTCGCCTCGGGGGAGCTGTTTTTT.

The gene calls are TRBV7-9 and TRBJ2-1, with D possibly being TRBD1 (6 bases). CDR1 SEHNR and CDR2 FQNEAQ come from the germline V gene (reference sequence). CDR3 length: 13 residues. The V end lost 5 bases, the J end lost 5 bases, and 10 bases lay between the germline ends. The CDR3 here is CASSMDSNNEQFF. DNA of the CDR3: TGTGCCAGCAGCATGGACAGTAACAATGAGCAGTTCTTC.

V is TRBV27 and J is TRBJ2-1; D may be TRBD1 (6 bases). Germline lookup yields CDR1 MNHEY and CDR2 SMNVEV (reference sequence). The CDR3 is made up of 16 amino acids. V lost 4 bases, J lost 5 bases, and 18 bases lay in between. The CDR3 bases are TGTGCCAGCAGTTCCAGGGGTCGAGAAATAAACAATGAGCAGTTCTTC. It yields the protein CASSSRGREINNEQFF.

The chain links TRBV3-1 (or the pseudogene TRBV3-2) to TRBJ1-1, with unresolved D. CDR1 LGHDT and CDR2 YNNKEL come from the germline V gene (reference sequence). The CDR3 is 12 residues long. Trimming took off 4 bases at V and 10 bases at J, with 13 bases between the two ends. CDR3 region: CASSPVGHVAFF. CDR3 sequence (DNA): TGTGCCAGCAGCCCCGTCGGCCACGTAGCTTTCTTT.

The CDR3 DNA is TGTGCCAGCAGAGGGCGGGGGCGAGAGACCCAGTACTTC. It is translated as CASRGRGRETQYF. The V call is TRBV27, the J call TRBJ2-5; tentative D call: TRBD2 (7 bases). The CDR3 loop spans 13 amino acids. V dropped 6 bases and J dropped 4 bases, with 12 bases sitting between them. The V gene's germline CDR1 is MNHEY and CDR2 SMNVEV (reference sequence).

The rearrangement joins TRBV27 to TRBJ1-5, with D perhaps TRBD1 (6 bases). There are 15 residues in the CDR3. V was trimmed by 2 bases and J by 4 bases, leaving 12 bases between them. Germline values: CDR1 MNHEY, CDR2 SMNVEV (reference sequence). For the CDR3, the DNA is TGTGCCAGCAGTTTACAGGGGTTAGAAAATCAGCCCCAGCATTTT. The encoded protein is CASSLQGLENQPQHF.

The chain is built from TRBV29-1 and TRBJ1-1; weak D call: TRBD1 (6 bases). There are 13 residues in the CDR3. The V end lost 7 bases, the J end lost 6 bases, and 18 bases lay between the germline ends. In germline, CDR1 is SQVTM, CDR2 ANQGSEA. CDR3: CSGEWGAGAEAFF. The CDR3 nucleotides read TGCAGCGGTGAGTGGGGGGCAGGCGCTGAAGCTTTCTTT.

The genes are TRBV7-2 and TRBJ2-1; tentatively, D is TRBD1 or TRBD2 (5 bases each). Trimming pared 5 bases from V and 7 bases from J, leaving 24 bases between. The CDR3 runs 17 residues. CDR1 is SGHTA, CDR2 FQGNSA, per germline. The CDR3 protein is CASSVRPGLGRWNEQFF. CDR3 nucleotide sequence: TGTGCCAGCAGCGTACGACCTGGCCTGGGACGGTGGAATGAGCAGTTCTTC.

The V and J genes are TRBV28 and TRBJ1-5; 10 bases are a match to TRBD1. Looked up from germline, CDR1 is MDHEN and CDR2 is SYDVKM. Trimming cost V 6 bases and J 4 bases; bases outside gene matches: 9. The CDR3 runs to 16 residues. CDR3 coding DNA: TGTGCCAGCAGACCCCCTCCGGACAGGGGGAATCAGCCCCAGCATTTT. Protein: CASRPPPDRGNQPQHF.

The chain employs TRBV30 and TRBJ2-7; D is undetermined. V gave up 0 bases and J gave up 3 bases, with 9 bases separating them. The CDR3 spans 13 residues. Germline V gene lookup returns CDR1 GTSNPN and CDR2 SVGIG (reference sequence). CDR3: CAWSVRADYEQYF. The CDR3 DNA reads TGTGCCTGGAGTGTTCGGGCAGACTACGAGCAGTACTTC.

The gene calls are TRBV28 and TRBJ1-1, with 7 bases that match TRBD1. CDR3 length: 14 amino acids. Germline CDR1 is MDHEN and CDR2 is SYDVKM. Trimming took 5 bases from V and 3 from J; bases not matched to a gene: 6. CDR3 in DNA: TGTGCCAGCAGTATCCCGGGACAGTACACTGAAGCTTTCTTT. This gives the protein CASSIPGQYTEAFF.

The chain couples TRBV6-5 to TRBJ1-5, with TRBD1 matching 10 bases. After removal of 5 bases from V and 7 bases from J, the junction contained 8 bases not matched to a gene. The length of the CDR3 is 15 residues. The germline V gene encodes CDR1 MNHEY and CDR2 SVGAGI. The CDR3 coding sequence is TGTGCCAGCAGTAAATTCGGACAGGGGGAGCAGCCCCAGCATTTT. This encodes CASSKFGQGEQPQHF.

The chain joins TRBV25-1 to TRBJ2-7; a weak D match, TRBD1 (5 bases). CDR3 length: 15 amino acids. Between the trimmed V and J ends, which lost 2 bases and 2 bases, there was a span of 13 bases. In germline, CDR1 is MGHDK, CDR2 SYGVNS. As DNA, the CDR3 is TGTGCCAGCAGTGAAGGAACAGGCCTCACCTACGAGCAGTACTTC. Its protein product is CASSEGTGLTYEQYF.

This chain uses TRBV7-2 with TRBJ1-5; no clear D gene. This CDR3 contains 14 residues. V lost 0 bases and J 2 bases, leaving 5 bases between the germline ends. Looked up from germline, CDR1 is SGHTA and CDR2 is FQGNSA. The CDR3 DNA reads as TGTGCCAGCAGCTTAGCTCGGGGCAATCAGCCCCAGCATTTT. The encoded protein is CASSLARGNQPQHF.

This clone occurred once. The chain combines TRBV6-2 or TRBV6-3 with TRBJ2-6; 8 bases line up with TRBD1. This CDR3 comprises 16 residues. CDR1 is MNHEY, CDR2 SVGEGT, per germline. Losses at the gene ends were 2 bases for V and 0 bases for J; bases not matched to a gene: 0. The CDR3 DNA reads as TGTGCCAGCAGTTACACAGGGGGCTCTGGGGCCAACGTCCTGACTTTC. As protein: CASSYTGGSGANVLTF.

CDR3 sequence (DNA): TGTGCCAGCAGCCAAGAATACACTAACTATGGCTACACCTTC. This gives the protein CASSQEYTNYGYTF. The chain joins TRBV14 to TRBJ1-2, with unresolved D. Deletions cut 0 bases from V and 0 bases from J, with 5 bases between. Germline V CDR1 and CDR2: SGHDN, FVKESK. This CDR3 region has 14 residues.

The chain recombines TRBV7-9 with TRBJ1-2; TRBD1 matches at 9 bases. The CDR3 has 15 residues. V lost 1 base to trimming and J lost 6 bases; unmatched junction nucleotides: 6. Germline loops: CDR1 SEHNR, CDR2 FQNEAQ (reference sequence). This CDR3 reads CASSLGGTGYNGYTF. The CDR3 DNA sequence: TGTGCCAGCAGCTTAGGAGGGACAGGGTATAATGGCTACACCTTC.

CDR3 protein: CASSKGQDENTEAFF. CDR3 nucleotide sequence: TGTGCCAGCAGCAAAGGACAGGACGAGAACACTGAAGCTTTCTTT. V and J are TRBV7-2 and TRBJ1-1; 7 positions match TRBD1. V trimming: 5 bases; J trimming: 1 base; junction bases outside the gene matches: 7. The CDR3 runs 15 residues. Germline V gives CDR1 SGHTA, CDR2 FQGNSA.

This clone has just one count. V usage is TRBV5-4 and J usage is TRBJ1-4; TRBD1 matches 8 bases. This CDR3 region has 16 residues. Trimming cost V 3 bases and J 4 bases; bases outside gene matches: 8. The germline V gene has CDR1 SGHNT and CDR2 YYREEE (reference sequence). The CDR3 DNA is TGTGCCAGCAGCTCGGGAGGGACAGGATTTAATGAAAAACTGTTTTTT. Protein product: CASSSGGTGFNEKLFF.

V is TRBV7-2 and J is TRBJ2-1, with D possibly being TRBD2 (5 bases). Trimming shortened V by 7 bases and J by 7 bases, and 20 bases separated the two germline ends. CDR3 length: 15 residues. CDR1 is SGHTA and CDR2 is FQGNSA in the germline V gene. In DNA, the CDR3 is TGTGCCAGCACCCCAAGGCGCCGGGAAATTAATGAGCAGTTCTTC. It codes for CASTPRRREINEQFF.

This clone has only a few counts. V usage is TRBV4-3 and J usage is TRBJ1-2; D possibly corresponds to TRBD1 (6 bases). Germline CDR1 reads LGHNA; CDR2 reads YSLEER. The CDR3 contains 17 residues. V shed 3 bases and J shed 1 base, with 18 bases lying between them. CDR3 sequence: CASSQTGGGANNYGYTF. The CDR3 nucleotides read TGCGCCAGCAGCCAGACGGGGGGCGGGGCCAATAACTATGGCTACACCTTC.

V and J are TRBV4-2 and TRBJ1-5; 10 bases map to TRBD1. The CDR3 loop spans 17 amino acids. After removal of 2 bases from V and 3 bases from J, the junction contained 7 bases not matched to a gene. Germline-derived CDR1 and CDR2 are LGHNA and YNFKEQ. CDR3 in amino acids: CASSQWDRGVSNQPQHF. The DNA of the CDR3 is TGTGCCAGCAGCCAATGGGACAGGGGCGTTTCCAATCAGCCCCAGCATTTT.

The chain carries TRBV19 and TRBJ1-2, with D uncertain. CDR1 is LNHDA and CDR2 is SQIVND in the germline V gene (reference sequence). This CDR3 is 15 amino acids long. The V and J ends lost 0 bases and 2 bases respectively, with 10 bases between them. CDR3 DNA sequence: TGTGCCAGTAGTATAGAGAGTACGCCAAACTATGGCTACACCTTC. Its protein is CASSIESTPNYGYTF.